What follows describes a single TCR beta chain. Some clones are missing from TCRdb's copy, which holds only in-frame ones; the method was immunoSEQ multiplex PCR. The sample lists around 100,000 clones, around 90% occurring once. This sample stems from a study of T cell responses to AZD1222 COVID-19 vaccine. In germline, CDR1 is SGHDN, CDR2 FVKESK. V lost 0 bases and J lost 2; bases outside the gene matches: 5. This CDR3 has 18 residues. This chain connects TRBV14 to TRBJ2-3; TRBD2 aligns across 13 bases. The TCR comes from an adult in good health. Sequenced here: peripheral blood, sampled on day 0 of AZD1222 vaccination. DNA for the CDR3: TGTGCCAGCAGCCAAGACGGACTAGCGGGGGTACCCACAGATACGCAGTATTTT. As protein: CASSQDGLAGVPTDTQYF.